The following is a T cell receptor beta chain sequence with its context. What it binds is unknown. Sequencing used immunoSEQ multiplex PCR; TCRdb keeps in-frame clones, though not all of them. Seen here are 45,000 to 55,000 clones, 82% observed once, and the top ten hold roughly 3.4%. With ipilimumab providing CTLA-4 blockade, focal radiation was administered to patients who had chemo-refractory metastatic non-small-cell lung cancer. V shed 6 bases and J 10 bases; nucleotides not matched to a gene: 7. CDR1 and CDR2 from the germline V gene are MDHEN and SYDVKM. This CDR3 region has 14 residues. These data belong to a study of radiotherapy plus CTLA-4 blockade in lung cancer. Turning to the study itself: About 17% of enrolled patients responded objectively, and over 30% had disease control. Overall study results and limits: The best prediction of response reportedly came from early blood T cell clone dynamics, with interferon-beta. Expansion of tumor-derived TCR clones was observed in blood after radiotherapy plus ipilimumab.

Sequences were derived from peripheral blood, sampled from a patient treated with radiotherapy plus ipilimumab. The chain links TRBV28 to TRBJ1-4; TRBD1 agrees at 11 bases. The clonotype was recovered from a human donor with non-small cell lung cancer who had stable disease on radiotherapy plus ipilimumab. The CDR3 sequence: CASSQKGTGGKLFF. The CDR3 nucleotides read TGTGCCAGCAGCCAGAAAGGGACAGGGGGAAAACTGTTTTTT.